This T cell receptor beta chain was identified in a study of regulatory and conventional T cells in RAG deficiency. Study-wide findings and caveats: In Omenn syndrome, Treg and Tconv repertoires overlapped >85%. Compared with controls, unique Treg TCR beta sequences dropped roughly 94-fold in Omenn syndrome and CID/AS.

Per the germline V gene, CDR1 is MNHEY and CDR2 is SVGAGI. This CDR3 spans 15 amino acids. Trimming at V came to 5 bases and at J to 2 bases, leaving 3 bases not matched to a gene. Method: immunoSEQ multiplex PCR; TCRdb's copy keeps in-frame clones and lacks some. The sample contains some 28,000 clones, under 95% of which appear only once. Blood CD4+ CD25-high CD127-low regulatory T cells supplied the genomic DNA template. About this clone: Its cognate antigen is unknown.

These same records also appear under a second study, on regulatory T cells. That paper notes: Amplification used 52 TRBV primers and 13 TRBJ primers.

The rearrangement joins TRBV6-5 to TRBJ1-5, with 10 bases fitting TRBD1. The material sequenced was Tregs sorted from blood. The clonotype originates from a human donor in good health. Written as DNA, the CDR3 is TGTGCCAGCAGTAGACAGGGGGCGGGCAATCAGCCCCAGCATTTT. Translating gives CASSRQGAGNQPQHF.